These T cell receptor beta chains were read from a single sample in a study of blood T cell repertoires in COVID-19. TCRdb keeps only in-frame clones here, not all; method: immunoSEQ multiplex PCR. Of hundreds of thousands of clones in the sample, around 82% were seen once. The sequencing input was PBMCs or T cells enriched from blood (not recorded which). The receptors were sampled from a woman between 45 and 65 years old who had been exposed to COVID-19. CDR3s include the opening cysteine and the closing phenylalanine or tryptophan. A D gene is named only where the DNA matches it firmly. Clone size is not always given. Where it is, it says once, few, many or a class for expanded clones.

v_gene: TRBV28; j_gene: TRBJ1-5; abundance: NA; d_gene: NA; len: 16; CDR3aa: CASSRVRTASNQPQHF; CDR3nt: TGTGCCAGCAGCAGGGTCCGGACAGCTAGCAATCAGCCCCAGCATTTT
v_gene: TRBV10-3; j_gene: TRBJ1-3; abundance: NA; d_gene: TRBD1; len: 14; CDR3aa: CATGQGETGNTIYF; CDR3nt: TGTGCCACTGGACAGGGAGAGACTGGAAACACCATATATTTT
v_gene: TRBV14; j_gene: TRBJ1-1; abundance: NA; d_gene: NA; len: 13; CDR3aa: CASSQSGSTEAFF; CDR3nt: TGTGCCAGCAGCCAATCGGGGAGCACTGAAGCTTTCTTT
v_gene: TRBV27; j_gene: TRBJ2-2; abundance: NA; d_gene: TRBD2; len: 15; CDR3aa: CASSLIRGGTGELFF; CDR3nt: TGTGCCAGCAGTTTGATACGGGGGGGCACCGGGGAGCTGTTTTTT
v_gene: TRBV6-1; j_gene: TRBJ2-1; abundance: NA; d_gene: NA; len: 13; CDR3aa: CASGRDSLNEQFF; CDR3nt: TGTGCCAGCGGGCGGGACAGTCTAAATGAGCAGTTCTTC
v_gene: TRBV7-9; j_gene: TRBJ2-7; abundance: few; d_gene: NA; len: 14; CDR3aa: CASSPPGQAYEQYF; CDR3nt: TGTGCCAGCAGCCCCCCGGGACAAGCGTACGAGCAGTACTTC
v_gene: TRBV7-9; j_gene: TRBJ2-1; abundance: NA; d_gene: TRBD1; len: 15; CDR3aa: CASSQTGSSYNEQFF; CDR3nt: TGTGCCAGCAGCCAGACAGGGAGCTCCTACAATGAGCAGTTCTTC
v_gene: TRBV28; j_gene: TRBJ2-1; abundance: NA; d_gene: TRBD2; len: 13; CDR3aa: CASTRGGWNEQFF; CDR3nt: TGTGCCAGCACCCGGGGGGGCTGGAATGAGCAGTTCTTC
v_gene: TRBV18; j_gene: TRBJ1-1; abundance: NA; d_gene: NA; len: 14; CDR3aa: CASSPESGNTEAFF; CDR3nt: TGTGCCAGCTCACCAGAGTCGGGGAACACTGAAGCTTTCTTT
v_gene: TRBV2; j_gene: TRBJ2-3; abundance: NA; d_gene: NA; len: 13; CDR3aa: CASSVRGTDTQYF; CDR3nt: TGTGCCAGCAGTGTTCGGGGGACAGATACGCAGTATTTT
v_gene: TRBV18; j_gene: TRBJ1-4; abundance: NA; d_gene: NA; len: 14; CDR3aa: CASSPMTGPAKLFF; CDR3nt: TGTGCCAGCTCACCCATGACAGGCCCAGCAAAACTGTTTTTT
v_gene: TRBV10-3; j_gene: TRBJ1-1; abundance: NA; d_gene: NA; len: 14; CDR3aa: CAISARDLTTEAFF; CDR3nt: TGTGCCATCAGTGCCAGGGATTTAACCACTGAAGCTTTCTTT
v_gene: TRBV29-1; j_gene: TRBJ1-5; abundance: NA; d_gene: NA; len: 14; CDR3aa: CSAADSHSNQPQHF; CDR3nt: TGCAGCGCCGCGGACAGCCATAGCAATCAGCCCCAGCATTTT
v_gene: TRBV7-2; j_gene: TRBJ2-1; abundance: NA; d_gene: NA; len: 13; CDR3aa: CASSPQVSGEQFF; CDR3nt: TGTGCCAGCAGCCCTCAAGTATCCGGTGAGCAGTTCTTC
v_gene: TRBV27; j_gene: TRBJ2-7; abundance: NA; d_gene: NA; len: 15; CDR3aa: CASRSRDTLSYEQYF; CDR3nt: TGTGCCAGCAGGAGCCGGGACACCCTATCCTACGAGCAGTACTTC
v_gene: TRBV10-3; j_gene: TRBJ1-1; abundance: NA; d_gene: NA; len: 15; CDR3aa: CATRWGLGMNTEAFF; CDR3nt: TGTGCCACAAGGTGGGGCCTAGGGATGAACACTGAAGCTTTCTTT